This T cell receptor beta chain was captured by sequencing in a study of shared T cell receptors in the human thymus. The repertoire was sequenced with immunoSEQ multiplex PCR; TCRdb's copy has only in-frame clones and lacks some. Among more than 550,000 clones listed, approximately 87% were seen once. These sequences were also reported in another study, on human thymus T cells. From that second work: Thymus tissue was removed during corrective cardiac surgery. An apparent bias in V and J gene usage was seen in thymic and blood repertoires.

This sequence was found in a boy younger than two with a congenital heart defect. Sequences were obtained from thymocytes.

CDR3 region: CASSLDPYTDTQYF. The CDR3 region has the DNA TGTGCCAGCAGCTTAGATCCTTACACAGATACGCAGTATTTT. The chain carries TRBV11-3 and TRBJ2-3; D is uncertain. Germline values: CDR1 SGHNT, CDR2 YENEEA. Trimming took 0 bases from V and 2 from J, leaving 6 bases between them. The CDR3 runs to 14 residues.